The 30 T cell receptor beta chains listed next were all sequenced from one sample in a study of vaccination and CD4 T cells after COVID-19. The assay that was used to sequence DNA from cultured CD4+ T cells was the Oncomine TCR Beta short-read assay. Via MiXCR, TCRdb re-called the PCR reads, giving one row per CDR3 protein. The repertoire holds more than 12,000 distinct CDR3 sequences, with about 35% as singletons. These receptors' antigens are unknown. Stated treatment: roughly ten-day PBMC culture with coronavirus spike peptide pools or control peptides (ViraFEST assay). Sequences were obtained from cultured CD4+ T cells from blood. The origin of the receptors is a human donor with COVID-19.

This clonotype occurred a few times. The gene calls are TRBV7-3 and TRBJ2-5; D is perhaps TRBD1 or TRBD2 (6 bases each). The CDR3 consists of 13 residues. Germline V gene lookup returns CDR1 SGHTA and CDR2 FQGTGA. V lost 8 bases to trimming and J lost 5 bases, with 15 bases between them. The CDR3 region is CASSRGAGETQYF. CDR3 nucleotides: TGTGCCAGCTCGAGGGGGGCTGGGGAGACCCAGTACTTC.

This sequence joins TRBV12-5 and TRBJ1-3, with D maybe TRBD1 (5 bases). The CDR3 consists of 13 residues. The V end was cut by 6 bases, the J end by 0 bases, with 6 bases between. CDR1 is LGHNT, CDR2 FRNRAP, per germline. The CDR3 spells CASGGGSGNTIYF. CDR3 DNA: TGTGCTAGTGGGGGGGGCTCTGGAAACACCATATATTTT.

This clonotype was seen a few times. The chain has TRBV29-1 and TRBJ1-5; maybe TRBD1 (5 bases). CDR3 length: 13 amino acids. V dropped 7 bases and J dropped 4 bases, with 14 bases sitting between them. In germline, CDR1 is SQVTM, CDR2 ANQGSEA. In DNA form, the CDR3 reads TGCAGCGCCCGGGACGGGGGAAATCAGCCCCAGCATTTT. This gives the protein CSARDGGNQPQHF. The full variable domain, completed using reference TRBV29-1 and TRBJ1-5, is SAVISQKPSRDICQRGTSLTIQCQVDSQVTMMFWYRQQPGQSLTLIATANQGSEATYESGFVIDKFPISRPNLTFSTLTVSNMSPEDSSIYLCSARDGGNQPQHFGDGTRLSIL.

CDR3: CASSPDPRQPNNYGYTF. Written as DNA, the CDR3 is TGTGCCAGCAGTCCCGACCCCAGACAGCCCAATAACTATGGCTACACCTTC. The V and J genes are TRBV28 and TRBJ1-2, with D possibly being TRBD1 (5 bases). V dropped 5 bases and J dropped 1 base, with 20 bases sitting between them. There are 17 residues in the CDR3. Germline assignment: CDR1 MDHEN and CDR2 SYDVKM.

The V call is TRBV10-3, the J call TRBJ1-2; 10 nucleotides line up with TRBD1. The CDR3 contains 13 residues. Germline V gives CDR1 ENHRY, CDR2 SYGVKD. Unmatched junction bases numbered 0, after V lost 4 bases and J lost 4 bases. CDR3 residues: CAISGQGAYGYTF. The CDR3 DNA reads TGTGCCATCAGTGGACAGGGGGCCTATGGCTACACCTTC.

The chain links TRBV18 to TRBJ2-5, with a weak D call TRBD1 (5 bases). The CDR3 is made up of 14 amino acids. V was clipped by 5 bases and J by 1 base, with 11 bases between them. Germline V gives CDR1 KGHSH, CDR2 LQKENI. CDR3 coding DNA: TGTGCCAGCTCATCTAGGGGCATCCAAGAGACCCAGTACTTC. It is translated as CASSSRGIQETQYF.

In its sample, this clonotype is medium-sized. V and J are TRBV20-1 and TRBJ1-3; D uncertain. Deletions cut 6 bases from V and 2 bases from J, with 8 bases between. Germline V gene lookup returns CDR1 DFQATT and CDR2 SNEGSKA (reference sequence). The CDR3 spans 12 residues. CDR3 residues: CSAPLPGNTIYF. For the CDR3, the DNA is TGCAGTGCCCCTTTACCTGGAAACACCATATATTTT.

This clonotype was observed a handful of times. The chain has TRBV15 and TRBJ2-5, with TRBD2 matching 7 bases. Trimming took 0 bases from V and 4 from J; bases not matched to a gene: 8. The CDR3 totals 16 residues. Looked up from germline, CDR1 is LNHNV and CDR2 is YYDKDF (reference sequence). This chain's CDR3 is CATSRDLGGTLETQYF. For the CDR3, the DNA is TGTGCCACCAGCAGAGATTTGGGAGGGACCCTAGAGACCCAGTACTTC.

This clonotype appeared a few times. The CDR3 reads CSARPGQGDAPLHF. Written as DNA, the CDR3 is TGCAGTGCTAGACCGGGACAGGGGGATGCACCCCTCCACTTT. The V gene is TRBV20-1, the J gene TRBJ1-6; 11 bases align to TRBD1. The CDR3 is 14 amino acids. Unmatched junction bases numbered 5, after V lost 2 bases and J lost 11 bases. Germline CDR1 is DFQATT and CDR2 is SNEGSKA (reference sequence).

Only a few counts were recorded for this clonotype. The V gene is TRBV11-3, the J gene TRBJ2-2; TRBD1 agrees at 7 bases. Per germline, CDR1 SGHNT and CDR2 YENEEA. After removal of 3 bases from V and 7 bases from J, the junction contained 11 bases not matched to a gene. The CDR3 covers 16 residues. CDR3 coding DNA: TGTGCCAGCAGCTTTACCACAGGGGAAATGAACGGGGAGCTGTTTTTT. It specifies CASSFTTGEMNGELFF.

The genes are TRBV6-1 and TRBJ1-5, with TRBD1 as a possible D gene (6 bases). Looked up from germline, CDR1 is MNHNS and CDR2 is SASEGT. This CDR3 contains 14 residues. V was trimmed by 6 bases and J by 5 bases, leaving 14 bases between them. The CDR3 reads CASRNVGGHQPQHF. Here the CDR3 DNA reads TGTGCCAGCAGAAACGTCGGGGGGCATCAGCCCCAGCATTTT.

This clonotype was seen only a few times. V gene TRBV7-2 combines with J gene TRBJ2-7, with 9 bases fitting TRBD1. Looked up from germline, CDR1 is SGHTA and CDR2 is FQGNSA. The CDR3 contains 14 residues. The junction had 6 bases not matched to a gene; V was cut back by 4 bases and J by 5 bases. CDR3 sequence (DNA): TGTGCCAGCAGCTCCGGGACAGGGAAGGACGAGCAGTACTTC. This encodes CASSSGTGKDEQYF.

This clonotype was detected only a few times. The chain uses TRBV9 and TRBJ2-2, with a weak D call TRBD2 (6 bases). Trimming stripped 5 bases from V and 8 bases from J, with 16 bases between. There are 14 residues in the CDR3. Germline V gene lookup returns CDR1 SGDLS and CDR2 YYNGEE. CDR3 nucleotides: TGTGCCAGCAGTGCCCTGGGGGGTAGAGGGGAGCTGTTTTTT. Encoded protein: CASSALGGRGELFF.

This clonotype appeared a few times. The rearrangement links TRBV12-5 to TRBJ1-5; no clear D gene. V was clipped by 6 bases and J by 1 base, with 7 bases between them. The CDR3 sequence is 13 residues long. From germline, CDR1 is LGHNT and CDR2 FRNRAP. The CDR3 loop reads CASGPGSNQPQHF. The CDR3 nucleotides read TGTGCTAGTGGACCCGGAAGCAATCAGCCCCAGCATTTT.

This clonotype was found a few times. This sequence joins TRBV7-2 and TRBJ2-3, with D hard to call. The V gene's germline CDR1 is SGHTA and CDR2 FQGNSA. Trimming took 5 bases from V and 8 from J, leaving 2 bases between them. The CDR3 consists of 9 residues. The CDR3 sequence is CASSLTQYF. CDR3 bases: TGTGCCAGCAGCCTTACGCAGTATTTT.

The chain combines TRBV4-3 with TRBJ2-5; D is ambiguous. Germline-derived CDR1 and CDR2 are LGHNA and YSLEER. The CDR3 is 15 amino acids. The ends were cut back, 0 bases at V and 2 bases at J, with 10 bases in the middle. This chain's CDR3 is CASSQERFVQETQYF. For the CDR3, the DNA is TGCGCCAGCAGCCAAGAACGTTTCGTACAAGAGACCCAGTACTTC.

The chain carries TRBV21-1 and TRBJ2-7. TRBV21-1 is listed as a pseudogene. The CDR3 sequence is 15 residues long. This CDR3 reads CASSKADPTPYEQYF. CDR3 coding DNA: TGTGCCAGCAGCAAAGCGGACCCGACACCCTACGAGCAGTACTTC.

This clonotype is judged medium-sized (0.01 to 0.1%). This chain links TRBV6-1 with TRBJ1-2; 11 bases fit TRBD1. CDR3 size: 14 residues. Germline trimming cut 6 bases from V and 7 bases from J; bases unmatched to any gene: 7. Germline assignment: CDR1 MNHNS and CDR2 SASEGT. The CDR3 bases are TGTGCCAGCAGGCCAGCCGGGACAGGGGGTGGCTACACCTTC. Amino acid sequence: CASRPAGTGGGYTF.

This clonotype was counted between two and nine times. The chain recombines TRBV6-5 with TRBJ1-5; D might be TRBD1 (6 bases). The CDR3 extends over 17 amino acids. Trimming stripped 2 bases from V and 1 base from J, with 15 bases between. The germline CDR1 and CDR2 sequences are MNHEY and SVGAGI. This CDR3 reads CASSYPTGGRSNQPQHF. In nucleotides, the CDR3 is TGTGCCAGCAGTTACCCGACTGGGGGGCGAAGCAATCAGCCCCAGCATTTT.

This chain connects TRBV20-1 to TRBJ2-5; 11 bases are shared with TRBD2. Trimming cost V 2 bases and J 4 bases; bases outside gene matches: 9. Germline V gives CDR1 DFQATT, CDR2 SNEGSKA (reference sequence). The CDR3 sequence is 16 residues long. This CDR3 is CSARLSGGARGETQYF. The CDR3 DNA is TGCAGTGCTAGACTTAGCGGGGGGGCGCGGGGAGAGACCCAGTACTTC.

This clonotype was observed a handful of times. J is TRBJ2-5 and V is TRBV24-1; D might be TRBD1 (6 bases). The CDR3 is 14 residues long. V shed 3 bases and J shed 4 bases, with 11 bases lying between them. Germline V lookup: CDR1 KGHDR, CDR2 SFDVKD. The CDR3 DNA follows: TGTGCCACCAGTGATGTGGGGGCAAGAGAGACCCAGTACTTC. Its translation is CATSDVGARETQYF.

The rearrangement uses TRBV7-9 and TRBJ1-3; D is unresolved. The ends were cut back, 4 bases at V and 5 bases at J, with 30 bases in the middle. The CDR3 sequence is 20 residues long. CDR1 SEHNR and CDR2 FQNEAQ come from the germline V gene (reference sequence). The CDR3 DNA is TGTGCCAGCAGCTCCCTCTTCGAAGGATCGAACAAATCCTTAAGAAACACCATATATTTT. Encoded protein: CASSSLFEGSNKSLRNTIYF.

This clonotype occurred once. The chain recombines TRBV5-1 with TRBJ1-4; TRBD1 might be the D (6 bases). The V gene lost 0 bases and the J gene lost 6 bases, with 12 bases spanning the gap. The CDR3 covers 15 residues. Germline assignment: CDR1 SGHRS and CDR2 YFSETQ. Written as DNA, the CDR3 is TGCGCCAGCAGCTTGGTCAGGGGCTCCGATGAAAAACTGTTTTTT. This sequence encodes CASSLVRGSDEKLFF.

Only a few counts were recorded for this clonotype. The chain joins TRBV7-3 to TRBJ2-1; D call uncertain. The CDR3 sequence is 13 residues long. Germline V gene data show CDR1 as SGHTA and CDR2 as FQGTGA. The V and J ends lost 0 bases and 8 bases respectively, with 8 bases between them. The CDR3 sequence is CASSLTFGYEQFF. For the CDR3, the DNA is TGTGCCAGCAGCTTAACGTTCGGGTATGAGCAGTTCTTC.

In its sample, this clonotype was seen a few times. This sequence joins TRBV7-2 and TRBJ2-3; TRBD2 agrees at 10 bases. With V trimmed by 2 bases and J by 2 bases, 10 bases remained unmatched. The CDR3 runs to 18 residues. Germline loops: CDR1 SGHTA, CDR2 FQGNSA. In DNA form, the CDR3 reads TGTGCCAGCAGCTTAAGTGGATCTAGCGGGGGATTCACAGATACGCAGTATTTT. This translates into CASSLSGSSGGFTDTQYF.

Only a few counts were recorded for this clonotype. V gene TRBV2 combines with J gene TRBJ1-3; perhaps TRBD1 as D (5 bases). This CDR3 contains 13 residues. CDR1 SNHLY and CDR2 FYNNEI come from the germline V gene. Trimming took 6 bases from V and 0 from J, leaving 6 bases between them. In DNA, the CDR3 is TGTGCCAGCAGGGGGGACTCTGGAAACACCATATATTTT. Translation gives CASRGDSGNTIYF.

This clonotype has just a few counts. The gene calls are TRBV20-1 and TRBJ2-5, with D perhaps given as TRBD1 or TRBD2 (6 bases each). This CDR3 comprises 16 residues. Germline V gene sequence: CDR1 DFQATT, CDR2 SNEGSKA (reference sequence). Trimming shortened V by 6 bases and J by 3 bases, and 23 bases separated the two germline ends. CDR3 sequence reads: CSARILGGLREETQYF. The DNA for the CDR3 is TGCAGTGCCAGAATCCTCGGGGGCCTAAGGGAAGAGACCCAGTACTTC.

This sequence joins TRBV6-1 and TRBJ1-5, with D possibly matching TRBD1 (5 bases). Germline V gene sequence: CDR1 MNHNS, CDR2 SASEGT. The CDR3 loop spans 18 amino acids. The germline V and J ends were trimmed by 5 bases and 11 bases, with 31 bases remaining between them. CDR3 coding DNA: TGTGCCAGCAGTCCCCCCCCCGCATCCTTCACGGGGGACGCGACCCAGCATTTT. Translating it yields CASSPPPASFTGDATQHF.

The chain employs TRBV30 and TRBJ1-5; perhaps TRBD1 as D (5 bases). The CDR3 has 12 residues. V was clipped by 5 bases and J by 3 bases, with 8 bases between them. Germline lookup yields CDR1 GTSNPN and CDR2 SVGIG (reference sequence). For the CDR3, the DNA is TGTGCCTGGGGGGGGAACAATCAGCCCCAGCATTTT. Protein: CAWGGNNQPQHF.

Only a few counts were recorded for this clonotype. The CDR3: CASSESRGGAGETQYF. DNA of the CDR3: TGTGCCAGCAGTGAATCTCGGGGGGGCGCGGGGGAGACCCAGTACTTC. This chain joins TRBV25-1 and TRBJ2-5; TRBD2 aligns across 8 bases. The V gene end was trimmed by 1 base and the J gene end by 5 bases; junction bases not matched to a gene: 9. The CDR3 contains 16 residues. The germline CDR1 and CDR2 sequences are MGHDK and SYGVNS.